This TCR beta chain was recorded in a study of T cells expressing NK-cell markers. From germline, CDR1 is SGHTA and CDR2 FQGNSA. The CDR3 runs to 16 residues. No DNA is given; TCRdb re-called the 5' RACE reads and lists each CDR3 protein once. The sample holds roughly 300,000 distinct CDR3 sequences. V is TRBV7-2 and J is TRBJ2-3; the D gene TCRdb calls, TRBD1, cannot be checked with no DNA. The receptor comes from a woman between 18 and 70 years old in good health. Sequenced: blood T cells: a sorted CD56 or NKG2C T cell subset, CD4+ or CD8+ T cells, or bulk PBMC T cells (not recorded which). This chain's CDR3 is CASSLDRGISTDTQYF.